This note documents a single T cell receptor beta chain sequence. No antigen is known for it. This entry belongs to a study of T cell responses to AZD1222 COVID-19 vaccine. Whole-study context: Researchers grouped second doses given at about 4 or about 12 weeks into one pool. Study-wide results and limits: The study identified only a handful of AZD1222 recipients as seropositive at baseline. Repertoires were obtained only post-peak T cell response.

The repertoire was sequenced with immunoSEQ multiplex PCR; TCRdb's copy has only in-frame clones and lacks some. Of 100,000 or so clones in the sample, roughly nine tenths were seen once. The CDR3 runs 13 residues. Trimming cost V 6 bases and J 5 bases, with 16 bases left between them. Germline V lookup: CDR1 SQVTM, CDR2 ANQGSEA. The receptor was isolated from an adult in good health. The J gene is TRBJ2-5, the V gene TRBV29-1; no clear D gene. Sequencing used peripheral blood, obtained on day 0 of AZD1222 vaccination. The CDR3 DNA reads as TGCAGCGTCCACATTACCGCTCGGGAGACCCAGTACTTC. This encodes CSVHITARETQYF.